This T cell receptor (beta chain) was captured in a study of blood T cell repertoires in COVID-19. The overall study: Acute-phase and convalescent COVID-19 samples originated in the United States, Italy and Spain. PBMCs, B-cell-depleted T cells, or T cells provided the cDNA or gDNA that made up the material.

Germline V gives CDR1 LGHNA, CDR2 YNFKEQ. The J segment lost 8 bases and the V segment lost 0 bases, leaving 7 bases of the junction unmatched. The CDR3 is 16 amino acids. Source study methods: Amplifying reference gene primers gave estimates of nucleated cell counts. The method was immunoSEQ multiplex PCR; TCRdb's version includes in-frame clones alone and lacks a portion of them. The D gene and trimming were derived from the DNA, and the V and J assignments and clone size from that table. The table lists 100,000 to 130,000 clones, approximately 88% of them singletons. The chain is built from TRBV4-2 and TRBJ1-4; 9 nucleotides match TRBD1. What was sequenced was peripheral blood. The TCR sequence derives from a man between 50 and 59 years old with active or convalescent COVID-19. The CDR3 reads CASSQERGQGGEKLFF. The CDR3 coding sequence is TGTGCCAGCAGCCAAGAAAGGGGACAGGGCGGCGAAAAACTGTTTTTT.